A single T cell receptor beta chain is shown here with its context. Its target is not known. Sequencing was performed with immunoSEQ multiplex PCR; in TCRdb, only in-frame clones are kept and a portion is missing. Here the sample spans about 86,000 clones, just under 95% being singletons. This specimen comes from a study of cytomegalovirus exposure and HLA in healthy donors. Whole-study results and caveats: 150 to 200 TCR beta chains were listed as cytomegalovirus-associated. In vitro testing confirmed a few CMV-associated chains as specific for CMV antigens.

Germline loops: CDR1 KGHSH, CDR2 LQKENI. The ends were cut back, 5 bases at V and 1 base at J, with 11 bases in the middle. This CDR3 is 14 amino acids long. The chain carries TRBV18 and TRBJ1-1; tentatively, D is TRBD1 (6 bases). This receptor was obtained from a man aged 18 to 29 in good health and CMV-seronegative. Input material: PBMCs. CDR3 DNA sequence: TGTGCCAGCTCAGTACAGGGAAAGAACACTGAAGCTTTCTTT. Its protein is CASSVQGKNTEAFF.